This TCR beta chain was recorded in a study of T cells after somatic rescue of genetic block. Measured with immunoSEQ multiplex PCR; TCRdb has only the in-frame clones, and not every one. Of 85,000 to 90,000 clones listed, over 80% are singletons. The sequence derives from a woman aged 18-30 years. The sequenced sample was peripheral blood mononuclear cells (PBMCs).

The DNA for the CDR3 is TGTGCCAGCAGCTTAGATAGGGTGGAGACCCAGTACTTC. Protein product: CASSLDRVETQYF. This chain joins TRBV11-1 and TRBJ2-5; D call uncertain. Germline V gene sequence: CDR1 SGHAT, CDR2 FQDESV (reference sequence). The V gene lost 1 base and the J gene lost 5 bases, with 8 bases spanning the gap. There are 13 residues in the CDR3.